This is a list of T cell receptor beta chains from one sample in a study of cytotoxic CD8 clonotypes in ibrutinib-treated CLL. Assay: immunoSEQ multiplex PCR; the TCRdb copy retains only in-frame clones and omits some. The sample holds approximately 97,000 clones; 77% are singletons and the top ten take roughly 24%. The input for sequencing was PBMCs, taken after 24 months of ibrutinib treatment. These receptors all stem from a human donor with chronic lymphocytic leukemia. CDR3s leave out the opening cysteine and the closing phenylalanine or tryptophan. Clone sizes are given selectively: once, few, many, or a class where the clone is expanded.

J	V	size	length	CDR3
TRBJ1-2	TRBV7-2	few	13	ASSIQPPTGNGYT
TRBJ2-3	TRBV5-1	.	15	ASSLATSGGSTDTQY
TRBJ2-1	TRBV2	.	9	ASSGVGSEF
TRBJ2-5	TRBV4-1	.	16	ASSQDRGSGSVQETQY
TRBJ2-2	TRBV11-2	.	14	ASSLSLAGDTGELF
TRBJ1-1	TRBV2	.	10	ASSSRGREAF
TRBJ1-5	TRBV28	few	12	ASSTTGRQQPQH
TRBJ1-1	TRBV7-8	.	14	ASSSLIDTLNTEAF
TRBJ1-1	TRBV6-5	.	11	ASSRQWNTEAF
TRBJ1-4	TRBV5-1	many	14	ASSLGRDRTNEKLF
TRBJ2-7	TRBV21-1	.	13	ASGGLKREPHEQY
TRBJ2-2	TRBV19	.	12	ASSGTGGTGELF
TRBJ2-5	TRBV11-2	.	13	ASSLGAVNPKTQY
TRBJ2-7	TRBV28	few	13	ASRSAASHSYEQY
TRBJ2-3	TRBV18	.	14	ASSPRLAGSTDTQY
TRBJ1-4	TRBV5-1	once	12	ASSEQGVREKLF
TRBJ2-3	TRBV5-1	.	11	ASSLGPQGTQY
TRBJ1-2	TRBV7-9	once	9	ATVGGSGYT
TRBJ2-1	TRBV7-6	.	12	ASSLFSDYNEQF
TRBJ2-7	TRBV7-2	.	11	ASSLGRFYEQY
TRBJ2-7	TRBV10-3	.	13	AISSGRAGSYEQY
TRBJ2-7	TRBV4-3	few	12	ASSQEVSSYEQY